The 20 T cell receptor beta chains presented below share a single source sample, sequenced in a study of blood T cell repertoires in COVID-19. Profiling relied on immunoSEQ multiplex PCR, and the TCRdb table lists in-frame clones only, not all of them. Of about 54,000 clones listed, 81% are singletons. Material for sequencing was peripheral blood. The receptors were sampled from a woman aged 55-69 years with acute or convalescent COVID-19.

In its sample, this clone was seen a few times. CDR3 protein: CATSSSGGGHSGNTIYF. CDR3 in DNA: TGTGCCACCAGTTCCTCAGGAGGCGGCCACTCTGGAAACACCATATATTTT. The gene calls are TRBV24-1 and TRBJ1-3; no definite D call. Looked up from germline, CDR1 is KGHDR and CDR2 is SFDVKD. Trimming took 6 bases from V and 0 from J, leaving 17 bases between them. The CDR3 loop spans 17 amino acids.

J is TRBJ2-3 and V is TRBV3-1 (or the pseudogene TRBV3-2); the match to TRBD2 covers 12 bases. Losses at the gene ends were 3 bases for V and 0 bases for J; bases not matched to a gene: 16. Germline CDR1 reads LGHDT; CDR2 reads YNNKEL (reference sequence). The CDR3 sequence is 21 residues long. The CDR3: CASSQTPPTSGRHYSTDTQYF. The CDR3 bases are TGTGCCAGCAGCCAGACTCCGCCAACTAGCGGGAGGCACTATAGCACAGATACGCAGTATTTT.

This rearrangement joins TRBV5-1 to TRBJ2-5, with 13 bases aligning to TRBD2. The V gene end was trimmed by 4 bases and the J gene end by 1 base; junction bases not matched to a gene: 4. The CDR3 sequence is 16 residues long. The germline CDR1 and CDR2 sequences are SGHRS and YFSETQ. The CDR3: CASSTRLAGGQETQYF. CDR3 bases: TGCGCCAGCAGCACCCGACTAGCGGGGGGCCAAGAGACCCAGTACTTC.

The chain carries TRBV3-1 (or the pseudogene TRBV3-2) and TRBJ1-6; D remains ambiguous. The V end lost 4 bases, the J end lost 7 bases, and 5 bases lay between the germline ends. The CDR3 length is 12 residues. Per the germline V gene, CDR1 is LGHDT and CDR2 is YNNKEL (reference sequence). The CDR3 sequence: CASSPINSPLHF. CDR3 in DNA: TGTGCCAGCAGCCCTATAAATTCACCCCTCCACTTT.

The rearrangement uses TRBV19 and TRBJ2-3; TRBD2 aligns across 9 bases. The V gene end was trimmed by 7 bases and the J gene end by 6 bases; junction bases not matched to a gene: 8. Germline CDR1 is LNHDA and CDR2 is SQIVND (reference sequence). CDR3 length: 14 amino acids. CDR3 amino acids: CASTASGVPDTQYF. The DNA of the CDR3 is TGTGCCAGTACGGCTAGCGGGGTCCCGGATACGCAGTATTTT. The entire variable domain, with the rest obtained from reference TRBV19 and TRBJ2-3, is as follows: DGGITQSPKYLFRKEGQNVTLSCEQNLNHDAMYWYRQDPGQGLRLIYYSQIVNDFQKGDIAEGYSVSREKKESFPLTVTSAQKNPTAFYLCASTASGVPDTQYFGPGTRLTVL.

Here the CDR3 reads CASSQDWAATGVEGKLFF. The DNA for the CDR3 is TGCGCCAGCAGCCAAGATTGGGCCGCTACAGGGGTAGAAGGAAAACTGTTTTTT. The chain combines TRBV4-1 with TRBJ1-4, with 7 bases lining up with TRBD1. The CDR3 is made up of 18 amino acids. Germline lookup yields CDR1 MGHRA and CDR2 YSYEKL. V gave up 0 bases and J gave up 10 bases; unmatched junction bases: 17.

This chain joins TRBV5-1 and TRBJ2-6; no reliable D call. V was pared by 4 bases and J by 0 bases, with 11 bases between. Germline lookup yields CDR1 SGHRS and CDR2 YFSETQ. The CDR3 totals 16 residues. CDR3 bases: TGCGCCAGCAGCCAGACACCGAACTCTGGGGCCAACGTCCTGACTTTC. The encoded protein is CASSQTPNSGANVLTF.

The chain is built from TRBV28 and TRBJ1-2, with 8 bases matching TRBD1. The CDR3 is 15 amino acids. Trimming removed 4 bases from V and 3 bases from J; junction bases left unmatched: 7. CDR1 MDHEN and CDR2 SYDVKM come from the germline V gene. CDR3 nucleotides: TGTGCCAGCAGTTCCACGTCAGGGGGCGACTATGGCTACACCTTC. Its protein is CASSSTSGGDYGYTF.

The chain is built from TRBV11-3 and TRBJ2-6, with 7 bases identical to TRBD1. This CDR3 comprises 15 residues. Germline V gives CDR1 SGHNT, CDR2 YENEEA. V lost 5 bases and J lost 3; bases outside the gene matches: 4. CDR3 DNA: TGTGCCAGCAGCGTGAGGGGGCTTGGGGCCAACGTCCTGACTTTC. It translates to CASSVRGLGANVLTF.

The V and J genes are TRBV7-9 and TRBJ2-2; TRBD1 agrees at 10 bases. Trimming cost V 7 bases and J 5 bases; bases outside gene matches: 13. CDR1 is SEHNR, CDR2 FQNEAQ, per germline (reference sequence). CDR3 length equals 17 residues. The CDR3 sequence is CASIPGTGTGVTGELFF. CDR3 nucleotides: TGTGCCAGCATCCCCGGAACCGGGACAGGGGTGACCGGGGAGCTGTTTTTT.

The chain has TRBV5-4 and TRBJ1-1, with D maybe TRBD1 (6 bases). Deletions cut 4 bases from V and 8 bases from J, with 12 bases between. There are 12 residues in the CDR3. CDR1 is SGHNT, CDR2 YYREEE, per germline (reference sequence). CDR3 loop: CASSDETGEAFF. The CDR3 DNA reads TGTGCCAGCAGCGACGAAACAGGGGAAGCTTTCTTT.

This clone was observed a single time. The chain has TRBV19 and TRBJ2-3; TRBD2 matches 8 bases. The CDR3 is 14 amino acids. CDR1 and CDR2 from the germline V gene are LNHDA and SQIVND (reference sequence). V was pared by 4 bases and J by 3 bases, with 3 bases of the junction left unmatched. The chain's CDR3 is CASSRGTSTDTQYF. The DNA for the CDR3 is TGTGCCAGTAGTAGAGGGACTAGTACAGATACGCAGTATTTT.

The chain carries TRBV3-1 (or the pseudogene TRBV3-2) and TRBJ1-5; D gene unclear. Germline V gives CDR1 LGHDT, CDR2 YNNKEL (reference sequence). V lost 3 bases, J lost 5 bases, and 5 bases lay in between. The CDR3 has 12 amino acids. The CDR3 loop reads CASSQRDQPQHF. CDR3 DNA sequence: TGTGCCAGCAGCCAGAGGGATCAGCCCCAGCATTTT.

In its sample, this clone was seen a few times. The rearrangement joins TRBV25-1 to TRBJ1-3; D is uncertain. The CDR3 contains 15 residues. The V gene lost 3 bases and the J gene lost 0 bases, with 9 bases spanning the gap. Germline CDR1 is MGHDK and CDR2 is SYGVNS. The CDR3 bases are TGTGCCAGCAGTGAGCCCGGAGCCTCTGGAAACACCATATATTTT. This gives the protein CASSEPGASGNTIYF.

The rearrangement links TRBV27 to TRBJ2-3; D is unresolved. The CDR3 runs to 15 residues. CDR1 is MNHEY, CDR2 SMNVEV, per germline (reference sequence). Trimming left V 5 bases short and J 2 bases short, with 14 bases between. The DNA for the CDR3 is TGTGCCAGCAGTCCTTTTGACACCTACACAGATACGCAGTATTTT. Residues: CASSPFDTYTDTQYF.

The chain carries TRBV10-3 and TRBJ1-5, with a tentative D call TRBD1 (6 bases). In germline, CDR1 is ENHRY, CDR2 SYGVKD. V lost 0 bases and J 2 bases, leaving 11 bases between the germline ends. There are 16 residues in the CDR3. Here the CDR3 reads CAISESSGGGNQPQHF. CDR3 DNA sequence: TGTGCCATCAGTGAGTCGAGTGGGGGCGGCAATCAGCCCCAGCATTTT.

The V and J genes are TRBV10-3 and TRBJ2-7; 9 bases are a match to TRBD2. The CDR3 runs to 14 residues. The J segment lost 5 bases and the V segment lost 4 bases, leaving 6 bases of the junction unmatched. The germline V gene encodes CDR1 ENHRY and CDR2 SYGVKD. CDR3 protein: CAISGLAGRDEQYF. CDR3 bases: TGTGCCATCAGTGGGCTAGCGGGAAGGGACGAGCAGTACTTC.

V and J are TRBV27 and TRBJ2-3, with TRBD2 matching over 8 bases. The germline V gene has CDR1 MNHEY and CDR2 SMNVEV (reference sequence). The CDR3 is 17 residues long. V gave up 3 bases and J gave up 0 bases; unmatched junction bases: 8. CDR3 amino acids: CASSFRRGGSSTDTQYF. The CDR3 nucleotides are TGTGCCAGCAGTTTCCGTCGCGGGGGGTCTAGCACAGATACGCAGTATTTT.

V and J are TRBV5-4 and TRBJ2-5, with 9 bases fitting TRBD1. J gave up 1 base and V 4 bases, and 2 bases lay outside the gene matches. Germline V lookup: CDR1 SGHNT, CDR2 YYREEE (reference sequence). This CDR3 comprises 14 residues. The CDR3 protein is CASSPGQGQETQYF. The CDR3 DNA reads as TGTGCCAGCAGCCCGGGACAGGGCCAAGAGACCCAGTACTTC. The entire variable domain, with the rest obtained from reference TRBV5-4 and TRBJ2-5, is as follows: ETGVTQSPTHLIKTRGQQVTLRCSSQSGHNTVSWYQQALGQGPQFIFQYYREEENGRGNFPPRFSGLQFPNYSSELNVNALELDDSALYLCASSPGQGQETQYFGPGTRLLVL.

The chain is built from TRBV30 and TRBJ1-2; D is perhaps TRBD1 (6 bases). The CDR3 runs 14 residues. The V gene's germline CDR1 is GTSNPN and CDR2 SVGIG (reference sequence). V lost 2 bases and J lost 1, with 11 bases in between. The chain's CDR3 is CAWSPGRGNYGYTF. CDR3 in DNA: TGTGCCTGGAGTCCGGGCAGGGGTAACTATGGCTACACCTTC. The full variable domain, with the rest looked up from reference TRBV30 and TRBJ1-2, is SQTIHQWPATLVQPVGSPLSLECTVEGTSNPNLYWYRQAAGRGLQLLFYSVGIGQISSEVPQNLSASRPQDRQFILSSKKLLLSDSGFYLCAWSPGRGNYGYTFGSGTRLTVV.